This T cell receptor (beta chain) derives from a study of cytomegalovirus exposure and HLA in healthy donors. Produced via immunoSEQ multiplex PCR; TCRdb's table is partial and in-frame only. Counted here are approximately 98,000 clones, approximately 85% occurring once; the ten biggest clones make up 3%. The CDR3 sequence is 14 residues long. Germline CDR1 is LNHDA and CDR2 is SQIVND (reference sequence). Trimming left V 0 bases short and J 3 bases short, with 6 bases between. The sample taken for sequencing was PBMCs. The chain couples TRBV19 to TRBJ1-5; D is undetermined. This receptor was obtained from a woman aged 18-29 years in good health and CMV-seronegative. The CDR3 DNA reads as TGTGCCAGTAGTATAGACAGGTACAATCAGCCCCAGCATTTT. Its protein product is CASSIDRYNQPQHF.